The 20 T cell receptor beta chains given below trace back to one sample, sequenced in a study of PD-1 blockade in classical Hodgkin lymphoma. Every patient relapsed after autologous stem cell transplantation, and brentuximab vedotin exposure varied. Libraries were prepared by immunoSEQ multiplex PCR; TCRdb keeps only in-frame clonotypes and omits some of them. In the table there are 20,000 to 30,000 clones, 65% to 90% of which are singletons. The sample in question was peripheral blood mononuclear cells (PBMCs), obtained at baseline. Receptors originate from a human donor with classical Hodgkin lymphoma.

This clone occurred a few times. The chain links TRBV7-9 to TRBJ1-6; TRBD1 matches 7 bases. The germline V gene encodes CDR1 SEHNR and CDR2 FQNEAQ (reference sequence). The length of the CDR3 is 15 residues. V lost 4 bases and J lost 5; bases outside the gene matches: 5. The CDR3 coding sequence is TGTGCCAGCAGCTCTTGGGACAGAGATAATTCACCCCTCCACTTT. The encoded protein is CASSSWDRDNSPLHF.

The chain couples TRBV4-2 to TRBJ2-2, with 8 bases aligning to TRBD2. Losses at the gene ends were 0 bases for V and 5 bases for J; bases not matched to a gene: 8. From germline, CDR1 is LGHNA and CDR2 YNFKEQ. CDR3 length: 17 amino acids. CDR3 residues: CASSQDWAGGQTGELFF. CDR3 sequence (DNA): TGTGCCAGCAGCCAAGACTGGGCGGGGGGCCAAACCGGGGAGCTGTTTTTT.

The chain carries TRBV7-6 and TRBJ2-1; perhaps TRBD1 as D (6 bases). The germline V gene has CDR1 SGHVS and CDR2 FNYEAQ. This CDR3 has 16 residues. V lost 2 bases and J lost 4, with 15 bases in between. Here the CDR3 reads CASSLSVAGVYNEQFF. CDR3 nucleotides: TGTGCCAGCAGCTTATCGGTGGCAGGGGTATACAATGAGCAGTTCTTC.

This chain connects TRBV10-3 to TRBJ2-1; D is unclear. Germline values: CDR1 ENHRY, CDR2 SYGVKD. The CDR3 sequence is 14 residues long. V shed 8 bases and J shed 4 bases, with 15 bases lying between them. CDR3 in amino acids: CAIRTELLYNEQFF. The CDR3 nucleotides are TGTGCCATCCGGACGGAGCTGTTGTACAATGAGCAGTTCTTC.

The chain carries TRBV5-1 and TRBJ2-2; possibly TRBD1 or TRBD2 for D (6 bases each). Germline CDR1 and CDR2: SGHRS and YFSETQ. This CDR3 contains 15 residues. Trimming left V 8 bases short and J 0 bases short, with 14 bases between. The CDR3 reads CASLPGAANTGELFF. CDR3 sequence (DNA): TGCGCCAGTCTACCGGGGGCCGCGAACACCGGGGAGCTGTTTTTT.

The chain combines TRBV6-5 with TRBJ1-2; D not resolved. Trimming took off 6 bases at V and 7 bases at J, with 12 bases between the two ends. The CDR3 consists of 12 residues. From germline, CDR1 is MNHEY and CDR2 SVGAGI. CDR3 region: CASRTAGSGYTF. The CDR3 DNA follows: TGTGCCAGCAGGACGGCGGGGTCTGGCTACACCTTC.

This clone was observed a few times. V gene TRBV9 combines with J gene TRBJ1-2, with D maybe TRBD1 (6 bases). CDR3 length: 14 residues. Trimming cost V 4 bases and J 5 bases, with 15 bases left between them. The germline gives CDR1 SGDLS, CDR2 YYNGEE. The CDR3 loop is CASSPTEQGYGYTF. The CDR3 region has the DNA TGTGCCAGCAGCCCCACTGAACAGGGATATGGCTACACCTTC.

The chain joins TRBV4-1 to TRBJ2-7, with TRBD2 identical over 14 bases. From germline, CDR1 is MGHRA and CDR2 YSYEKL. The CDR3 has 15 amino acids. Losses at the gene ends were 1 base for V and 4 bases for J; bases not matched to a gene: 0. The DNA of the CDR3 is TGCGCCAGCAGCCAAGGACTAGCGGGGGGGTACGAGCAGTACTTC. Translating it yields CASSQGLAGGYEQYF.

The chain joins TRBV5-1 to TRBJ1-1; possibly TRBD1 for D (5 bases). V shed 6 bases and J shed 1 base, with 10 bases lying between them. Germline assignment: CDR1 SGHRS and CDR2 YFSETQ. The CDR3 contains 13 residues. DNA of the CDR3: TGCGCCAGCAAGATGGGGGGGAACACTGAAGCTTTCTTT. Its protein product is CASKMGGNTEAFF.

This chain links TRBV7-9 with TRBJ1-2; D not resolved. This CDR3 spans 12 amino acids. Per germline, CDR1 SEHNR and CDR2 FQNEAQ (reference sequence). The V gene lost 5 bases and the J gene lost 3 bases, with 7 bases spanning the gap. The CDR3 DNA reads as TGTGCCAGCAGCCGCGGTGACTATGGCTACACCTTC. Its protein is CASSRGDYGYTF.

The V and J genes are TRBV5-1 and TRBJ2-3; 7 nucleotides match TRBD2. Germline CDR1 and CDR2: SGHRS and YFSETQ. V lost 0 bases, J lost 4 bases, and 5 bases stayed unmatched. This CDR3 has 15 residues. The CDR3 DNA reads as TGCGCCAGCAGCTTGGAGTCGGGGGGATCAGATACGCAGTATTTT. Residues: CASSLESGGSDTQYF.

This sequence joins TRBV4-3 and TRBJ1-1; D remains unclear. In germline, CDR1 is LGHNA, CDR2 YSLEER. CDR3 length: 14 residues. V was clipped by 1 base and J by 7 bases, with 13 bases between them. CDR3 DNA: TGCGCCAGCAGCCAAGTGAAGAGAGAAAATGAAGCTTTCTTT. The encoded protein is CASSQVKRENEAFF.

This sequence joins TRBV5-1 and TRBJ1-6; perhaps TRBD1 as D (5 bases). The V and J ends lost 1 base and 7 bases respectively, with 15 bases between them. The germline V gene encodes CDR1 SGHRS and CDR2 YFSETQ. This CDR3 is 16 amino acids long. The CDR3 DNA sequence: TGCGCCAGCAGCTTGAGCTCGGCCAGGGCGAATTCACCCCTCCACTTT. Its translation is CASSLSSARANSPLHF.

This chain joins TRBV5-1 and TRBJ1-5; D remains ambiguous. The CDR3 is 14 residues long. Germline V gene sequence: CDR1 SGHRS, CDR2 YFSETQ. V lost 4 bases, J lost 4 bases, and 12 bases lay in between. This CDR3 is CASSEDVGNQPQHF. Written as DNA, the CDR3 is TGCGCCAGCAGCGAAGATGTAGGGAATCAGCCCCAGCATTTT.

V is TRBV5-1 and J is TRBJ2-1; no clear D gene. V was clipped by 0 bases and J by 5 bases, with 6 bases between them. The CDR3 totals 13 residues. Germline CDR1 is SGHRS and CDR2 is YFSETQ. The CDR3: CASSLDGNNEQFF. CDR3 bases: TGCGCCAGCAGCTTGGACGGCAACAATGAGCAGTTCTTC.

The rearrangement uses TRBV7-3 and TRBJ2-1, with 8 nucleotides matching TRBD2. The germline V gene encodes CDR1 SGHTA and CDR2 FQGTGA. The J segment lost 8 bases and the V segment lost 3 bases, leaving 3 bases of the junction unmatched. The CDR3 contains 13 residues. Here the CDR3 reads CASSFTRGDEQFF. The DNA of the CDR3 is TGTGCCAGCAGCTTCACGCGGGGGGATGAGCAGTTCTTC. The variable domain in full, with the rest retrieved from reference TRBV7-3 and TRBJ2-1, is GAGVSQTPSNKVTEKGKYVELRCDPISGHTALYWYRQSLGQGPEFLIYFQGTGAADDSGLPNDRFFAVRPEGSVSTLKIQRTERGDSAVYLCASSFTRGDEQFFGPGTRLTVL.

The chain couples TRBV6-5 to TRBJ1-2; 7 nucleotides match TRBD1. This CDR3 is built from 14 residues. Germline V lookup: CDR1 MNHEY, CDR2 SVGAGI. The V gene end was trimmed by 6 bases and the J gene end by 0 bases; junction bases not matched to a gene: 4. This CDR3 reads CASRKTGPNYGYTF. DNA for the CDR3: TGTGCCAGCAGAAAGACAGGGCCTAACTATGGCTACACCTTC.

This chain joins TRBV5-1 and TRBJ1-6; D perhaps matches TRBD1 (5 bases). The CDR3 is 15 residues long. V was shortened by 0 bases and J by 6 bases, with 10 bases between the two germline ends. The germline CDR1 and CDR2 sequences are SGHRS and YFSETQ. The CDR3 nucleotides are TGCGCCAGCAGCTTGGGGCAGGGCATTAATTCACCCCTCCACTTT. Encoded protein: CASSLGQGINSPLHF.

The CDR3 reads CASSLNRTGINQETQYF. DNA for the CDR3: TGCGCCAGCAGCTTGAACCGGACAGGTATTAACCAAGAGACCCAGTACTTC. The J gene is TRBJ2-5, the V gene TRBV5-1; 7 nucleotides align to TRBD1. Germline values: CDR1 SGHRS, CDR2 YFSETQ. The CDR3 is 17 residues long. J was trimmed by 0 bases and V by 1 base; bases with no gene match: 9.

The chain uses TRBV7-2 and TRBJ2-1, with TRBD2 identical over 12 bases. The V and J ends lost 5 bases and 8 bases, in that order; junction bases with no gene match: 7. The CDR3 is 15 residues long. CDR1 is SGHTA and CDR2 is FQGNSA in the germline V gene. CDR3 sequence: CASSPSGGAGDEQFF. CDR3 nucleotides: TGTGCCAGCAGCCCTAGCGGGGGGGCGGGCGATGAGCAGTTCTTC.